The next 19 T cell receptor beta chains were all read from a single sample in a study of blood T cell repertoires in COVID-19 (dated by TCRdb to 2018 to 2020). The library was obtained by the immunoSEQ multiplex PCR assay. TCRdb obtained this table from immuneACCESS and retained in-frame rearrangements with V and J assigned. These tables miss some clones; where compared with another copy, unresolved V genes account for less than half of the shortfall, and the remainder is unexplained. The sample table holds about 180,000 clones, of which roughly 80% were seen once. The ten largest clones add up to more than 7.5% of the sample. Material for sequencing was peripheral blood. The receptors shown here come from a woman in her 70s with COVID-19, enrolled during active disease.

The V call is TRBV7-2, the J call TRBJ1-1, with D perhaps TRBD1 (5 bases). Between the trimmed V and J ends, which lost 2 bases and 3 bases, there was a span of 7 bases. Germline V lookup: CDR1 SGHTA, CDR2 FQGNSA. The CDR3 is 13 residues long. The CDR3 region has the DNA TGTGCCAGCAGCTTATGGGGGGACACTGAAGCTTTCTTT. It yields the protein CASSLWGDTEAFF.

The chain links TRBV7-9 to TRBJ1-5; 10 bases align to TRBD1. The germline gives CDR1 SEHNR, CDR2 FQNEAQ (reference sequence). With V trimmed by 4 bases and J by 0 bases, 12 bases remained unmatched. The length of the CDR3 is 19 residues. This CDR3 reads CASSSVGTGVGFSNQPQHF. In DNA form, the CDR3 reads TGTGCCAGCAGCTCGGTCGGGACAGGGGTAGGGTTTAGCAATCAGCCCCAGCATTTT.

The rearrangement joins TRBV6-6 to TRBJ1-1; unclear D gene. The germline V and J ends were trimmed by 5 bases and 4 bases, with 14 bases remaining between them. CDR3 length: 14 amino acids. The germline gives CDR1 MNHNY, CDR2 SVGAGI (reference sequence). The CDR3 reads CASSITHGGTEAFF. CDR3 DNA sequence: TGTGCCAGCAGTATAACTCACGGCGGCACTGAAGCTTTCTTT.

This chain links TRBV28 with TRBJ1-5; D is possibly TRBD1 (5 bases). V was cut by 6 bases and J by 2 bases, with 26 bases left in between. The CDR3 is made up of 19 amino acids. The V gene's germline CDR1 is MDHEN and CDR2 SYDVKM. The DNA of the CDR3 is TGTGCCAGCAGCTCCCCCGACGACAGAAATTTTAGGGGCAATCAGCCCCAGCATTTT. Translating gives CASSSPDDRNFRGNQPQHF.

The gene calls are TRBV24-1 and TRBJ2-1; D perhaps matches TRBD1 (8 bases). Germline-derived CDR1 and CDR2 are KGHDR and SFDVKD. Trimming took off 3 bases at V and 6 bases at J, with 17 bases between the two ends. The CDR3 consists of 16 residues. In DNA form, the CDR3 reads TGTGCCACCAGTGATACTAACAGGGGGGGCCTCAATGAGCAGTTCTTC. Translating gives CATSDTNRGGLNEQFF.

J is TRBJ1-6 and V is TRBV5-1; 8 nucleotides align to TRBD1. Germline values: CDR1 SGHRS, CDR2 YFSETQ. The J segment lost 6 bases and the V segment lost 4 bases, leaving 9 bases of the junction unmatched. The CDR3 runs 16 residues. CDR3 in amino acids: CASSTSTGAGNSPLHF. The CDR3 DNA reads TGCGCCAGCAGCACCTCGACAGGGGCAGGTAATTCACCCCTCCACTTT.

The CDR3: CASSKVRTAPPQYF. For the CDR3, the DNA is TGTGCCAGCAGTAAAGTGAGGACAGCACCACCTCAGTACTTC. The chain carries TRBV28 and TRBJ2-7; possibly TRBD1 for D (6 bases). The germline V gene encodes CDR1 MDHEN and CDR2 SYDVKM. The CDR3 totals 14 residues. With 5 bases removed from V and 10 bases from J, the gap between germline ends came to 21 bases. Drawing the rest from reference TRBV28 and TRBJ2-7, the complete variable domain is DVKVTQSSRYLVKRTGEKVFLECVQDMDHENMFWYRQDPGLGLRLIYFSYDVKMKEKGDIPEGYSVSREKKERFSLILESASTNQTSMYLCASSKVRTAPPQYFGPGTRLTVT.

This clone was counted a single time. CDR3 sequence: CASRPGTDRTWEKLFF. As DNA, the CDR3 is TGTGCCAGCAGACCAGGGACCGACAGGACGTGGGAAAAACTGTTTTTT. The rearrangement joins TRBV27 to TRBJ1-4, with D possibly TRBD1 on 6 matching bases. V lost 6 bases, J lost 8 bases, and 22 bases lay in between. From germline, CDR1 is MNHEY and CDR2 SMNVEV (reference sequence). CDR3 length: 16 residues.

The gene calls are TRBV6-5 and TRBJ1-2; tentative D call: TRBD1 (5 bases). Per germline, CDR1 MNHEY and CDR2 SVGAGI. Deletions cut 4 bases from V and 3 bases from J, with 15 bases between. The CDR3 sequence is 15 residues long. CDR3 coding DNA: TGTGCCAGCAGTTCGGGGGGAAGAGGGGACTATGGCTACACCTTC. Translation gives CASSSGGRGDYGYTF.

The chain couples TRBV4-1 to TRBJ1-1; tentatively, D is TRBD1 (5 bases). In germline, CDR1 is MGHRA, CDR2 YSYEKL. The CDR3 spans 14 residues. V gave up 4 bases and J gave up 5 bases, with 14 bases separating them. In DNA, the CDR3 is TGCGCCAGCAGCCGCTCCGGGGGGGGGACTGAAGCTTTCTTT. Translating it yields CASSRSGGGTEAFF.

V gene TRBV5-4 combines with J gene TRBJ1-1; 7 positions agree with TRBD1. Losses at the gene ends were 0 bases for V and 1 base for J; bases not matched to a gene: 0. Germline lookup yields CDR1 SGHNT and CDR2 YYREEE (reference sequence). The CDR3 runs 14 residues. The CDR3 spells CASSLDRGNTEAFF. The CDR3 DNA follows: TGTGCCAGCAGCTTGGACAGGGGGAACACTGAAGCTTTCTTT.

Written as DNA, the CDR3 is TGTGCCAGCAGGTACGCTGAGTCCTTCACAGATACGCAGTATTTT. Translation: CASRYAESFTDTQYF. The chain combines TRBV7-9 with TRBJ2-3; no definite D call. The length of the CDR3 is 15 residues. V gave up 6 bases and J gave up 2 bases, with 15 bases separating them. Germline-derived CDR1 and CDR2 are SEHNR and FQNEAQ (reference sequence).

The V call is TRBV6-1, the J call TRBJ2-7, with 9 nucleotides matching TRBD1. Germline V gene data show CDR1 as MNHNS and CDR2 as SASEGT. This CDR3 region has 15 residues. V lost 2 bases to trimming and J lost 1 base; unmatched junction nucleotides: 3. CDR3 sequence reads: CASSEWGQGSYEQYF. Written as DNA, the CDR3 is TGTGCCAGCAGTGAATGGGGACAGGGATCCTACGAGCAGTACTTC.

The chain combines TRBV7-9 with TRBJ2-5; 10 bases line up with TRBD2. Germline V lookup: CDR1 SEHNR, CDR2 FQNEAQ (reference sequence). The junction had 5 bases not matched to a gene; V was cut back by 2 bases and J by 5 bases. The CDR3 is made up of 15 amino acids. CDR3 residues: CASSLPLAGAETQYF. CDR3 nucleotides: TGTGCCAGCAGCTTACCCCTAGCGGGAGCGGAGACCCAGTACTTC.

This clone has just one count. The V gene is TRBV9, the J gene TRBJ2-1; D uncertain. Trimming removed 3 bases from V and 5 bases from J, with 6 bases in between. Germline V lookup: CDR1 SGDLS, CDR2 YYNGEE. This CDR3 is built from 12 residues. CDR3 loop: CASSGSNNEQFF. In nucleotides, the CDR3 is TGTGCCAGCAGCGGGAGTAACAATGAGCAGTTCTTC.

The chain employs TRBV9 and TRBJ2-1; 13 positions match TRBD2. V gave up 4 bases and J gave up 7 bases; unmatched junction bases: 17. The CDR3 length is 19 residues. The germline V gene has CDR1 SGDLS and CDR2 YYNGEE. For the CDR3, the DNA is TGTGCCAGCAGCCCCTCGGGACTAGCGGGACCCGATCCTAGGAATGAGCAGTTCTTC. Residues: CASSPSGLAGPDPRNEQFF.

As concerns this clone: Other DNA sequences in the sample encode the same CDR3. The V and J genes are TRBV5-4 and TRBJ2-7; 11 bases are shared with TRBD2. The CDR3 length is 14 residues. The trim removed 4 bases at V and 4 bases at J, leaving 4 bases unmatched. CDR1 is SGHNT, CDR2 YYREEE, per germline (reference sequence). In DNA, the CDR3 is TGTGCCAGCAGCCTCGGGACTAGCGGTTACGAGCAGTACTTC. It translates to CASSLGTSGYEQYF.

The V and J genes are TRBV19 and TRBJ2-1; 12 bases fit TRBD2. The germline CDR1 and CDR2 sequences are LNHDA and SQIVND (reference sequence). The length of the CDR3 is 13 residues. The trim removed 9 bases at V and 7 bases at J, leaving 4 bases unmatched. The CDR3, as DNA: TGTGCCAGCTCCGGGACTAGCGGGAATGAGCAGTTCTTC. Translated, it gives CASSGTSGNEQFF. The full variable domain, its missing parts supplied by reference TRBV19 and TRBJ2-1, is DGGITQSPKYLFRKEGQNVTLSCEQNLNHDAMYWYRQDPGQGLRLIYYSQIVNDFQKGDIAEGYSVSREKKESFPLTVTSAQKNPTAFYLCASSGTSGNEQFFGPGTRLTVL.

The chain employs TRBV9 and TRBJ2-6; TRBD2 is a possible D gene (5 bases). V lost 4 bases, J lost 3 bases, and 14 bases lay in between. Germline CDR1 is SGDLS and CDR2 is YYNGEE. The CDR3 has 16 amino acids. In DNA, the CDR3 is TGTGCCAGCAGCTCCCGGGGAACTGGTGGGGCCAACGTCCTGACTTTC. Residues: CASSSRGTGGANVLTF.